This T cell receptor (beta chain) was identified during a study of CD8+ T cells in alopecia areata. Isolated RNA was reverse transcribed into cDNA used as the sequencing template. Sequencing was performed with immunoSEQ multiplex PCR; in TCRdb, only in-frame clones are kept and a portion is missing. The table has 170,000 or so clones, around 60% seen once. Noted treatment: oral pan-JAK inhibitor, 5-10 mg twice daily. The V gene lost 1 base and the J gene lost 6 bases, with 6 bases spanning the gap. Germline values: CDR1 SGHTA, CDR2 FQGNSA. The CDR3 has 12 amino acids. This sequence joins TRBV7-2 and TRBJ1-2; no clear D. This receptor was taken from a human donor with alopecia areata. The source was CD8+ T cells sorted from blood, collected at week 24, from a patient treated with tofacitinib. CDR3: CASSLVQDGYTF. The CDR3 bases are TGTGCCAGCAGCTTAGTGCAGGATGGCTACACCTTC. Full variable domain (outside the CDR3, taken from reference TRBV7-2 and TRBJ1-2): GAGVSQSPSNKVTEKGKDVELRCDPISGHTALYWYRQSLGQGLEFLIYFQGNSAPDKSGLPSDRFSAERTGGSVSTLTIQRTQQEDSAVYLCASSLVQDGYTFGSGTRLTVV.